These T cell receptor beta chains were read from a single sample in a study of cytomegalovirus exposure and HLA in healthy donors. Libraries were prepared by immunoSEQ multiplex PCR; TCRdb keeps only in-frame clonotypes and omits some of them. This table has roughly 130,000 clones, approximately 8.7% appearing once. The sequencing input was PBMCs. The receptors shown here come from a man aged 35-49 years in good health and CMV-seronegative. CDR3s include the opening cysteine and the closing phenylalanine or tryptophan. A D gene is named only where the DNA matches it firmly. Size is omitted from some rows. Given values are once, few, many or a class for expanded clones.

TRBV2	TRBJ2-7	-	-	CASSEIGGDYEQYF	TGTGCCAGCAGTGAGATAGGGGGAGACTACGAGCAGTACTTC
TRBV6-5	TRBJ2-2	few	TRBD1	CASSYKGANTGELFF	TGTGCCAGCAGTTATAAGGGGGCAAACACCGGGGAGCTGTTTTTT
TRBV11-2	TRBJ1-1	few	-	CASSLPVVRTEAFF	TGTGCCAGCAGCCTACCCGTCGTTAGAACTGAAGCTTTCTTT
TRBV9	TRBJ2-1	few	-	CASSVGGRAYNEQFF	TGTGCCAGCAGCGTAGGAGGGAGAGCCTACAATGAGCAGTTCTTC
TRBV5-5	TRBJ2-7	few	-	CASSLSNYDSSYEQYF	TGTGCCAGCAGCTTGAGCAACTATGACAGTTCCTACGAGCAGTACTTC
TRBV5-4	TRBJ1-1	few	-	CASSPRGGTEAFF	TGTGCCAGCAGTCCCAGGGGCGGGACTGAAGCTTTCTTT
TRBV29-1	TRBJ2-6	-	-	CSAHSGANVLTF	TGCAGCGCACACTCTGGGGCCAACGTCCTGACTTTC
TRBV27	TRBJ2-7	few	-	CASSPLDSKDEQYF	TGTGCCAGCAGTCCATTAGACAGTAAAGACGAGCAGTACTTC
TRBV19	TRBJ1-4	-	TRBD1	CASSPGQWTEKLFF	TGTGCCAGTAGTCCGGGACAGTGGACGGAAAAACTGTTTTTT
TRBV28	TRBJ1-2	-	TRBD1	CASRRTDRVYGYTF	TGTGCCAGCAGACGGACCGACAGGGTCTATGGCTACACCTTC
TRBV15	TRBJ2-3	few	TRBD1	CATSPDGDRDEDTQYF	TGTGCCACCAGCCCCGACGGGGACAGGGATGAAGATACGCAGTATTTT
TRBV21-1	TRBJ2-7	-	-	CASSKVKTEDTLEQYF	TGTGCCAGCAGCAAAGTCAAGACCGAGGACACGCTAGAGCAGTACTTC
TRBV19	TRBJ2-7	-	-	CASSIGRGDEQYF	TGTGCCAGTAGTATAGGAAGGGGCGACGAGCAGTACTTC
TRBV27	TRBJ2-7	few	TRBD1	CASSWIRTGGVEQYF	TGTGCCAGCAGTTGGATTAGGACAGGGGGCGTCGAGCAGTACTTC
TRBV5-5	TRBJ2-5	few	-	CASSPSQTQYF	TGTGCCAGCAGCCCCTCCCAGACCCAGTACTTC
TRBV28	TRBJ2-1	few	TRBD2	CASDRGGYNEQFF	TGTGCCAGCGACCGCGGGGGATACAATGAGCAGTTCTTC
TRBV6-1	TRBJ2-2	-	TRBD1	CASSEGRGPGELFF	TGTGCCAGCAGTGAAGGCAGGGGGCCCGGGGAGCTGTTTTTT
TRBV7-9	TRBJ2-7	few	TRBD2	CASSKTSGAPQYF	TGTGCCAGCAGCAAGACTAGCGGGGCCCCGCAGTACTTC
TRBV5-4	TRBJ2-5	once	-	CASSSGLGKETQYF	TGTGCCAGCAGCTCCGGGTTGGGTAAAGAGACCCAGTACTTC
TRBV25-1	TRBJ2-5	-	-	CASSDSGVEETQYF	TGTGCCAGCAGTGACTCCGGGGTGGAAGAGACCCAGTACTTC
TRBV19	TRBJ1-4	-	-	CASSMKVAAEKLFF	TGTGCCAGTAGTATGAAGGTTGCGGCAGAAAAACTGTTTTTT
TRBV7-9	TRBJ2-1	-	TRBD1	CASDRDYNEQFF	TGTGCCAGCGACAGGGATTACAATGAGCAGTTCTTC
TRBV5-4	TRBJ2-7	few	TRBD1	CASSSGPGQGYEQYF	TGTGCCAGCAGCTCAGGACCGGGACAGGGCTACGAGCAGTACTTC
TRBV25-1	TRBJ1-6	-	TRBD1	CASSQDRANSPLHF	TGTGCCAGCAGCCAGGACAGGGCTAATTCACCCCTCCACTTT
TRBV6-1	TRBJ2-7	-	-	CASRRGQLSYEQYF	TGTGCCAGCAGGAGAGGACAGCTCTCCTACGAGCAGTACTTC
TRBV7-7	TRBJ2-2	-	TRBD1	CASSFDTGGTGELFF	TGTGCCAGCAGTTTTGACACAGGGGGAACCGGGGAGCTGTTTTTT
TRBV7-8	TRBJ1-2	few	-	CASSPRRDSNYGYTF	TGTGCCAGCAGCCCGCGGAGAGACTCTAACTATGGCTACACCTTC
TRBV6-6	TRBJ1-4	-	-	CASSPGPGEKLFF	TGTGCCAGCAGTCCTGGGCCCGGTGAAAAACTGTTTTTT
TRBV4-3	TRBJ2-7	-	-	CASSQDLRSSYEQYF	TGCGCCAGCAGCCAAGATCTCAGGTCCTCCTACGAGCAGTACTTC
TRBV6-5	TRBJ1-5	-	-	CASSLNRYNQPQHF	TGTGCCAGCAGTTTAAACAGATACAATCAGCCCCAGCATTTT
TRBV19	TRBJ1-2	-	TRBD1	CASSPRVPIHRGDNYGYTF	TGTGCCAGTAGTCCCCGCGTCCCTATCCACAGGGGGGATAACTATGGCTACACCTTC
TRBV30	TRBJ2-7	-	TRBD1	CAWSVGGTGGYEQYF	TGTGCCTGGAGTGTAGGGGGGACAGGGGGGTACGAGCAGTACTTC
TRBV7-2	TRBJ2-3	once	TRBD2	CASSWTSGGPLTQYF	TGTGCCAGCAGCTGGACTAGCGGGGGCCCCCTGACGCAGTATTTT
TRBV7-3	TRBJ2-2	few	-	CASSLGAAQGGTGELFF	TGTGCCAGCAGCTTAGGGGCGGCCCAGGGAGGCACCGGGGAGCTGTTTTTT
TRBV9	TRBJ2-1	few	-	CASSPRSGRSYNEQFF	TGTGCCAGCAGCCCCAGAAGCGGGCGCTCCTACAATGAGCAGTTCTTC
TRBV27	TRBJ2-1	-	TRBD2	CASSLFGGVNYNEQFF	TGTGCCAGCAGTTTATTCGGGGGGGTCAACTACAATGAGCAGTTCTTC
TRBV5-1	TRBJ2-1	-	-	CASSFRDNEQFF	TGCGCCAGCAGCTTCCGGGACAATGAGCAGTTCTTC
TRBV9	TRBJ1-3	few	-	CASSYSSGNTIYF	TGTGCCAGCAGCTACAGCTCTGGAAACACCATATATTTT
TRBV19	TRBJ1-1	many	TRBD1	CATQQGATTEAFF	TGTGCCACACAACAGGGGGCTACCACTGAAGCTTTCTTT
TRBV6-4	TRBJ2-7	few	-	CASSVYLAGKQYF	TGTGCCAGCAGTGTTTATTTGGCAGGCAAGCAGTACTTC
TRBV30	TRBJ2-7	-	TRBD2	CAWTLAGGREQYF	TGTGCCTGGACTTTAGCGGGGGGAAGAGAGCAGTACTTC